This T cell receptor beta chain was captured in a study of early stage breast cancer tumors. Study-level background: Around 10-fold was the mean read coverage per sample.

The study, taken as a whole, reports: Commonly generated sequences made up most enriched TCRB sequences shared between patients. Blood repertoires resembled normal breast more than tumor. Tumors had approximately 2.5-fold higher T cell density than normal breast.

Details on this clone: Its cognate antigen is unknown.

Libraries were prepared by immunoSEQ multiplex PCR; TCRdb keeps only in-frame clonotypes and omits some of them. The table includes some 24,000 clones, roughly 64% detected once. This TCR was recovered from a person aged 55 to 70 with breast cancer. Input material: breast tumor tissue.

CDR3 sequence: CASSFGGANYNEQFF. The CDR3 DNA reads TGTGCCAGCAGTTTCGGGGGAGCGAACTACAATGAGCAGTTCTTC. The V and J genes are TRBV27 and TRBJ2-1; maybe TRBD2 (6 bases). V was shortened by 3 bases and J by 3 bases, with 12 bases between the two germline ends. The CDR3 spans 15 residues. From germline, CDR1 is MNHEY and CDR2 SMNVEV (reference sequence).